This T cell receptor (beta chain) was identified during a study of blood T cell repertoires in COVID-19. Germline V CDR1 and CDR2: KGHSH, LQKENI. V lost 6 bases and J lost 6, with 14 bases in between. CDR3 length: 13 amino acids. Methods used by the authors: Nucleated cell number was recorded as an estimate derived from reference gene primer amplification. The protocol was immunoSEQ multiplex PCR, while the TCRdb copy is restricted to in-frame clones and leaves out a portion. Clone size and the V and J calls come from that table; the DNA yielded D and trimming. The sample has 650,000 to 800,000 clones, 85% to 90% seen once.

The TCR sequence derives from a woman aged 18-29 years with acute or convalescent COVID-19. The sample comprised peripheral blood. This chain joins TRBV18 and TRBJ1-1, with a tentative D call TRBD1 (5 bases). The CDR3 here is CASSQILTAEAFF. The DNA of the CDR3 is TGTGCCAGCTCCCAAATACTGACAGCTGAAGCTTTCTTT.